This paragraph covers one T cell receptor beta chain sequence. The donors gave bone marrow, and they were healthy. Trimming took 1 base from V and 0 from J; bases not matched to a gene: 9. CDR3 size: 17 residues. Germline values: CDR1 SQVTM, CDR2 ANQGSEA. These data are taken from a study of cytomegalovirus exposure and HLA in healthy donors. Researchers ran the PCR with 60 Vbeta and 13 Jbeta primers. TCRdb's copy holds only in-frame clones and misses some; the assay was immunoSEQ multiplex PCR. Seen here are 150,000 to 200,000 clones, roughly 80% observed once, and the top ten hold approximately 0.47%.

Sequencing input: PBMCs. The chain is built from TRBV29-1 and TRBJ2-4; 7 bases are a match to TRBD1. The receptor's source is a woman aged 45-60 years in good health and CMV-seronegative. CDR3 nucleotides: TGCAGCGTTGAAGGCTTAACAGGGGACCTAGCCAAAAACATTCAGTACTTC. Encoded protein: CSVEGLTGDLAKNIQYF.